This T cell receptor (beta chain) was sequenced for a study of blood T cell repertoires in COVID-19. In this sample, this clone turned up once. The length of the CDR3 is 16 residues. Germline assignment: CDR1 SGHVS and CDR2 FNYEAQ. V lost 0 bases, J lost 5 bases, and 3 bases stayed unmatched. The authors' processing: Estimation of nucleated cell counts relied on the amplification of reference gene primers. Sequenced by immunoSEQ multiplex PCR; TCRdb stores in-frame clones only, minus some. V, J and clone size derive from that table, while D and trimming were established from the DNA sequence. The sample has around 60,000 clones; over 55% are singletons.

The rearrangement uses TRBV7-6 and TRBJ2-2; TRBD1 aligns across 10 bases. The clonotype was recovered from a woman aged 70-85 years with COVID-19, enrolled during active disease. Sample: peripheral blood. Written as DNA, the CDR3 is TGTGCCAGCAGCTTAGCTGACAGGGGGCTAACCGGGGAGCTGTTTTTT. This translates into CASSLADRGLTGELFF.